This is a list of T cell receptor beta chains from one sample in a study of shared clonotypes between healthy human individuals. Some clones are missing from TCRdb's copy, which holds only in-frame ones; the method was immunoSEQ multiplex PCR. Of fewer than 3 million clones listed, 80% to 95% are singletons. What was sequenced was naive CD4+ T cells from PBMCs. Receptors were obtained from a young man in good health. Some clones in this sample may be carry-over from other donors' samples. Each CDR3 is given with its conserved first and last residue. The D gene is left open where the match is weak. Rows may omit the clone size; those that give it use once, few, many or a size class.

j_call clone_size v_call d_call cdr3_nt cdr3_aa
TRBJ1-2 . TRBV7-8 . TGTGCCAGCAGCTTGGCAGGGACTGTGAACGGCTACACCTTC CASSLAGTVNGYTF
TRBJ2-4 . TRBV18 . TGTGCCAGCTCACCGTATGAAGGTGCCAAGAACATTCAGTACTTC CASSPYEGAKNIQYF
TRBJ2-1 . TRBV9 . TGTGCCAGCAGCGAGGCCCCACGGAGGGCGGGGGAGCAGTTCTTC CASSEAPRRAGEQFF
TRBJ2-1 . TRBV11-2 TRBD2 TGTGCCAGCAGCCCGCGAGGACTAGCAGGGGCCTACAATGAGCAGTTCTTC CASSPRGLAGAYNEQFF
TRBJ2-2 once TRBV28 . TGTGCCAGCAGTTTTACCCCCCCCGGGGAGCTGTTTTTT CASSFTPPGELFF
TRBJ2-7 . TRBV6-1 TRBD1 TGTGCCAGCACCTCAGGGGGCGCGGATGGCGACGAGCAGTACTTC CASTSGGADGDEQYF
TRBJ1-5 . TRBV25-1 . TGTGCCAGCAGTGCCGCCGGCGAGGGGACGCAGCCCCAGCATTTT CASSAAGEGTQPQHF
TRBJ1-6 . TRBV5-1 TRBD1 TGCGCCAGCAGCTTGGAACCAGGGGGTAATTCACCCCTCCACTTT CASSLEPGGNSPLHF
TRBJ1-4 . TRBV28 . TGTGCCAGCTCGGCTTGGAGAGATGAAAAACTGTTTTTT CASSAWRDEKLFF
TRBJ1-1 few TRBV6-1 . TGTGCCAGCGTGATTTGGAACACTGAAGCTTTCTTT CASVIWNTEAFF
TRBJ2-5 . TRBV7-7 TRBD1 TGTGCCAGCAGCTTAGCTTTCGGCAGGGGGTTCGCAGAGACCCAGTACTTC CASSLAFGRGFAETQYF
TRBJ1-3 . TRBV4-2 . TGTGCCAGCAGCCTCCGGGACACGGAGGCTGGAAACACCATATATTTT CASSLRDTEAGNTIYF
TRBJ2-6 . TRBV7-9 . TGTGCCAGCAGCACCTTCACCACCCCTGGGGCCAACGTCCTGACTTTC CASSTFTTPGANVLTF
TRBJ2-5 . TRBV11-2 . TGTGCCAGCAGCTTAGGTGGCAGGGGAGAGACCCAGTACTTC CASSLGGRGETQYF